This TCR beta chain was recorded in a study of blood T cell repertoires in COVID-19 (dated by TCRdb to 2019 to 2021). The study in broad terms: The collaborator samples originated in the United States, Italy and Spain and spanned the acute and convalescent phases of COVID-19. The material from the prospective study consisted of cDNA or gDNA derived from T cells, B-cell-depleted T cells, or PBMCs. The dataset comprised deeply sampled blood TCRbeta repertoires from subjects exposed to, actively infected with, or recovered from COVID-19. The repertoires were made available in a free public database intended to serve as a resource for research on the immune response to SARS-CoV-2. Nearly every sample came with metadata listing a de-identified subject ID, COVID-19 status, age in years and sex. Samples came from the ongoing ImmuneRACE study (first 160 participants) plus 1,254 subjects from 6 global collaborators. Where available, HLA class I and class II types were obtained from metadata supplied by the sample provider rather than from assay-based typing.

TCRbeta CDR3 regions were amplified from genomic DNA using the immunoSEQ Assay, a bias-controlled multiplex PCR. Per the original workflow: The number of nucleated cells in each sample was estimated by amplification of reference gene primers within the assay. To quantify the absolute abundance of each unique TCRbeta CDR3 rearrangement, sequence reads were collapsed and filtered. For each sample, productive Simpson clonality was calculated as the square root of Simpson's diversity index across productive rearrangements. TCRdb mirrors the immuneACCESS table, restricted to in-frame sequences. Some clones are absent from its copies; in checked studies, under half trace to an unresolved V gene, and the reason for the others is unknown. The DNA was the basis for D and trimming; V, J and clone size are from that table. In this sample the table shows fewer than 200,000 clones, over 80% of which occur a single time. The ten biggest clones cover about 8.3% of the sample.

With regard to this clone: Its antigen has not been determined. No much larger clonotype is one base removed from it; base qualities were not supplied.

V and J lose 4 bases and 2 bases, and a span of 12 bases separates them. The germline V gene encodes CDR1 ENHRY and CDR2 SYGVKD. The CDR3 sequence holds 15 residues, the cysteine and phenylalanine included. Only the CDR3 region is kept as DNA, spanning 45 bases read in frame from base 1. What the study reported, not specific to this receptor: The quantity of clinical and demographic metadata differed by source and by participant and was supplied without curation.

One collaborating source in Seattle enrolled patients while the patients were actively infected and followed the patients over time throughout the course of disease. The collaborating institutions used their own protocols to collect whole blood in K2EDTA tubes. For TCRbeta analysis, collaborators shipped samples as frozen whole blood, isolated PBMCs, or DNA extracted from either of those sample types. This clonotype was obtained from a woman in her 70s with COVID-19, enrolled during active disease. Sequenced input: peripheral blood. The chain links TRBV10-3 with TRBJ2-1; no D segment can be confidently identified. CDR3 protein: CAISGKLLTYNEQFF. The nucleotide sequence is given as TGTGCCATCAGTGGGAAGCTACTAACCTACAATGAGCAGTTCTTC.